This T cell receptor beta chain originates from a study of T cells in Graves' hyperthyroidism and ophthalmopathy. Study as a whole: Blood from the periphery was taken at initial diagnosis, before any treatment.

With V trimmed by 5 bases and J by 4 bases, 3 bases remained unmatched. The V gene's germline CDR1 is LNHDA and CDR2 SQIVND (reference sequence). This CDR3 is 14 amino acids long. About this clonotype: Its antigen is unknown.

The study enrolled patients aged 18 to 65 with newly diagnosed hyperthyroidism of under 2 months' duration. Study findings and constraints: Blood shared most expanded thyroid clonotypes above 0.001. A 13 V-J signature model discriminated ophthalmopathy versus stable hyperthyroidism.

The source material, RNA transcripts, was used to amplify TCR beta CDR3 regions. HTBI primers drove first-round RT-PCR of the TCR CDR3. TCRdb passed the multiplex PCR reads through MiXCR, listing each CDR3 protein once. The table has nearly 750,000 distinct CDR3 sequences, 30% to 40% seen once. This sequence was found in a woman in her forties with Graves' hyperthyroidism. The sample was blood. The chain is built from TRBV19 and TRBJ2-5, with 11 bases fitting TRBD2. CDR3 in amino acids: CASSPGLAAETQYF. In DNA form, the CDR3 reads TGTGCCAGTAGTCCGGGACTAGCGGCAGAGACCCAGTACTTC.